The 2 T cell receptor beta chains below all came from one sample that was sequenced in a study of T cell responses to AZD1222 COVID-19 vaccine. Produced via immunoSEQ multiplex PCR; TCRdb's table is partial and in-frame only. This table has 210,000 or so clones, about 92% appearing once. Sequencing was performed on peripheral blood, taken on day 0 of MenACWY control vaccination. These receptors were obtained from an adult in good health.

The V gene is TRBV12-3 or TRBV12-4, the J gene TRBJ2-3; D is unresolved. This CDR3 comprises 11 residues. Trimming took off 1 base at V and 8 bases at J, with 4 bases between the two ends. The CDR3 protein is CASSLGATQYF. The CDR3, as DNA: TGTGCCAGCAGTTTAGGGGCTACGCAGTATTTT.

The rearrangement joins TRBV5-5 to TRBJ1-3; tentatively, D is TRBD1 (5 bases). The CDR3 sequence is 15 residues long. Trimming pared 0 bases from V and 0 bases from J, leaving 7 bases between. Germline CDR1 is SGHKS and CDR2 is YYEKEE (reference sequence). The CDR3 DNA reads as TGTGCCAGCAGCTTGGAAGGGGTCTCTGGAAACACCATATATTTT. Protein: CASSLEGVSGNTIYF.